Given below is one T cell receptor beta chain in context. This record comes from a study of shared T cell receptors in the human thymus. Measured with immunoSEQ multiplex PCR; TCRdb has only the in-frame clones, and not every one. The table lists about 380,000 clones, around 95% of them singletons. CDR1 and CDR2 from the germline V gene are SNHLY and FYNNEI. With 4 bases removed from V and 9 bases from J, the gap between germline ends came to 10 bases. The CDR3 is 12 amino acids. This chain connects TRBV2 to TRBJ2-1; D possibly matches TRBD1 or TRBD2 (5 bases each). This sequence was found in a human donor. The sequencing sample was made of thymocytes. The CDR3 DNA reads TGTGCCAGCAGTGCCAGGGAGACTGAGCAGTTCTTC. Protein: CASSARETEQFF.